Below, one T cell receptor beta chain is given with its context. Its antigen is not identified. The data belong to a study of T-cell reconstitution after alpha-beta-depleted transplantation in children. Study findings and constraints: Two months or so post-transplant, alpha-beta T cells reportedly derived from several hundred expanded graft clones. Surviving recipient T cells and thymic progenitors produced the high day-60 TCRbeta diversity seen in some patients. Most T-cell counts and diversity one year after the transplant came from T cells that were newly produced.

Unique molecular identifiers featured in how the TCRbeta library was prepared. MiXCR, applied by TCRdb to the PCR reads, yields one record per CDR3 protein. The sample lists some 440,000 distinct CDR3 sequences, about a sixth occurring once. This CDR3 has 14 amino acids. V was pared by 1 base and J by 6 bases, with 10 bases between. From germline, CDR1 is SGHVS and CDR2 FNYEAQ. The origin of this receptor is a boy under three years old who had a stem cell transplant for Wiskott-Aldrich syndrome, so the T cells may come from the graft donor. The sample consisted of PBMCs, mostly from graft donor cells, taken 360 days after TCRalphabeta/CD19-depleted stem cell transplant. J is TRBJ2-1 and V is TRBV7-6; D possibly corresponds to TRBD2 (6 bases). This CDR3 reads CASSLGGLRNEQFF. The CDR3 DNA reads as TGTGCCAGCAGCTTAGGGGGACTCCGCAATGAGCAGTTCTTC.